The clone carrying this TCR beta chain has just a few counts. Its antigen remains unknown. Expressed TCRB transcripts were sequenced after all isolated RNA was converted to cDNA. Data came from immunoSEQ multiplex PCR; TCRdb stores just in-frame clones and leaves some out. The sample includes hundreds of thousands of clones, 15% to 17% of them seen just once. This entry comes from a study of beta chain features in type 1 diabetes. Findings and caveats of the study: The naive, central memory and Treg TCRB repertoires showed an apparent similarity that was greater among patients than among healthy donors.

This TCR came from a man between 18 and 35 years old in good health. What was sequenced was naive CD4+ T cells from blood.

The CDR3 bases are TGTGCCAGCAGCCTTCAGGCCCAGAACACTGAAGCTTTCTTT. This sequence encodes CASSLQAQNTEAFF. V usage is TRBV7-3 and J usage is TRBJ1-1; D ambiguous. This CDR3 region has 14 residues. Germline V gene data show CDR1 as SGHTA and CDR2 as FQGTGA. V was clipped by 5 bases and J by 1 base, with 11 bases between them.